These 2 T cell receptor beta chains were sequenced from one sample in a study of regulatory T cells in long-lasting Graves disease. Time point denoted: newly diagnosed GD, antithyroid drugs for less than 3 months. Generation of the TCR library employed RNA extracted from PBMCs. TCR beta libraries were built with iRepertoire HTBI primers and Arm-PCR of CDR3 regions. TCRdb processed the multiplex PCR reads anew with MiXCR; each CDR3 protein has one entry. This sample yields hundreds of thousands of distinct CDR3 sequences, of which less than 20% are seen a single time; over 8.5% belongs to the top ten. These data are also associated with another study on T cells in Graves' hyperthyroidism and ophthalmopathy.

Sequenced material: peripheral blood mononuclear cells (PBMCs), taken at new diagnosis, from a patient treated with antithyroid drugs. Every receptor here comes from a woman aged 30 to 39 with Graves disease.

This chain joins TRBV19 and TRBJ2-1; weak D call: TRBD1 (6 bases). Germline-derived CDR1 and CDR2 are LNHDA and SQIVND (reference sequence). This CDR3 region has 13 residues. Trimming shortened V by 3 bases and J by 8 bases, and 11 bases separated the two germline ends. The CDR3 DNA follows: TGTGCCAGTAGTATTGACAGGTCCGATGAGCAGTTCTTC. Protein sequence: CASSIDRSDEQFF.

In this sample, this clonotype turned up a few times. The chain recombines TRBV7-4 with TRBJ2-6; no clear D gene. V was clipped by 1 base and J by 2 bases, with 15 bases between them. Germline CDR1 is SGHVT and CDR2 is SQSDAQ. The CDR3 contains 18 residues. As DNA, the CDR3 is TGTGCCAGCAGCTTAGATGGTCCAGTTGCCCCTGGGGCCAACGTCCTGACTTTC. Translating it yields CASSLDGPVAPGANVLTF.